Each of the 11 T cell receptor beta chains below was sequenced from the same sample in a study of cytomegalovirus exposure and HLA in healthy donors. The PCR was carried out with 60 Vbeta primers and 13 Jbeta primers. Here immunoSEQ multiplex PCR was the method, and the copy in TCRdb shows in-frame clones only, minus some. Of 65,000 to 100,000 clones in the sample, roughly 73% are singletons; the top ten hold roughly 2.2%. Sequenced input: PBMCs. These receptors were collected from a man aged 35 to 55 in good health and CMV-seronegative.

The chain links TRBV28 to TRBJ1-1; D is uncertain. This CDR3 comprises 13 residues. Between the trimmed V and J ends, which lost 5 bases and 8 bases, there was a span of 15 bases. The germline gives CDR1 MDHEN, CDR2 SYDVKM. This CDR3 reads CASSLRGPREAFF. CDR3 sequence (DNA): TGTGCCAGCAGTCTGCGGGGTCCGCGCGAAGCTTTCTTT. Using reference TRBV28 and TRBJ1-1 for the parts outside the CDR3, the full variable domain is DVKVTQSSRYLVKRTGEKVFLECVQDMDHENMFWYRQDPGLGLRLIYFSYDVKMKEKGDIPEGYSVSREKKERFSLILESASTNQTSMYLCASSLRGPREAFFGQGTRLTVV.

The chain has TRBV28 and TRBJ1-2; D gene uncertain. The CDR3 sequence is 15 residues long. Trimming removed 3 bases from V and 6 bases from J, with 17 bases in between. Germline V gives CDR1 MDHEN, CDR2 SYDVKM. The CDR3 sequence is CASSFPPVTHDGYTF. The CDR3 nucleotides read TGTGCCAGCAGTTTCCCCCCAGTGACACATGATGGCTACACCTTC.

The sample holds many counts of this clone. The same CDR3 also results from other DNA sequences found in this sample. J is TRBJ2-7 and V is TRBV6-5; D is undetermined. CDR1 MNHEY and CDR2 SVGAGI come from the germline V gene. The CDR3 contains 11 residues. V lost 4 bases to trimming and J lost 3 bases, with 4 bases between them. CDR3 coding DNA: TGTGCCAGCAGTTCGTTCTACGAGCAGTACTTC. It translates to CASSSFYEQYF.

This chain links TRBV29-1 with TRBJ1-2; tentative D call: TRBD1 (5 bases). Trimming pared 7 bases from V and 6 bases from J, leaving 15 bases between. The CDR3 totals 12 residues. Germline V gene sequence: CDR1 SQVTM, CDR2 ANQGSEA. CDR3 residues: CSAGGGDNGYTF. For the CDR3, the DNA is TGCAGCGCCGGCGGGGGTGACAATGGCTACACCTTC.

V is TRBV4-2 and J is TRBJ1-2; D ambiguous. V shed 0 bases and J shed 3 bases, with 8 bases lying between them. The CDR3 contains 14 residues. Germline CDR1 LGHNA, CDR2 YNFKEQ. The CDR3 DNA reads TGTGCCAGCAGCCAAGATGGTTCGGACTATGGCTACACCTTC. Protein sequence: CASSQDGSDYGYTF.

This clone has just one count. The rearrangement joins TRBV11-2 to TRBJ2-7; a weak D match, TRBD1 (5 bases). Germline lookup yields CDR1 SGHAT and CDR2 FQNNGV. The CDR3 spans 14 residues. The V end lost 5 bases, the J end lost 4 bases, and 15 bases lay between the germline ends. CDR3 in amino acids: CASSRPWGSYEQYF. CDR3 nucleotides: TGTGCCAGCAGCCGACCGTGGGGCTCTTACGAGCAGTACTTC.

The chain couples TRBV5-6 to TRBJ2-5, with 7 bases lining up with TRBD2. This CDR3 contains 17 residues. Germline CDR1 SGHDT, CDR2 YYEEEE. With 4 bases clipped from V and 4 bases from J, the junction kept 16 bases outside the gene matches. Written as DNA, the CDR3 is TGTGCCAGCAGCCGGAGGGAGGGGAGTCGTTTCGGAGAGACCCAGTACTTC. Protein sequence: CASSRREGSRFGETQYF.

CDR3 residues: CATSGTGDTEAFF. The CDR3 nucleotides are TGTGCCACCAGCGGGACAGGAGACACTGAAGCTTTCTTT. The chain carries TRBV15 and TRBJ1-1, with 8 bases identical to TRBD1. The V segment lost 5 bases and the J segment 3 bases; nucleotides outside the gene matches: 2. In germline, CDR1 is LNHNV, CDR2 YYDKDF (reference sequence). The CDR3 length is 13 residues.

The chain employs TRBV6-1 and TRBJ2-7; unclear D gene. The CDR3 extends over 13 amino acids. Trimming cost V 5 bases and J 2 bases, with 10 bases left between them. CDR1 and CDR2 from the germline V gene are MNHNS and SASEGT. The CDR3 here is CASSLTDTYEQYF. The CDR3 DNA reads as TGTGCCAGCAGTTTAACAGATACCTACGAGCAGTACTTC.

This chain links TRBV4-2 with TRBJ2-7; the D gene is possibly TRBD1 (6 bases). Germline CDR1 is LGHNA and CDR2 is YNFKEQ. This CDR3 spans 16 amino acids. The V end was cut by 0 bases, the J end by 3 bases, with 15 bases between. CDR3 region: CASSQEEAGADYEQYF. CDR3 sequence (DNA): TGTGCCAGCAGCCAAGAAGAAGCAGGGGCGGACTACGAGCAGTACTTC.

V and J are TRBV19 and TRBJ2-5, with unresolved D. There are 15 residues in the CDR3. V gave up 5 bases and J gave up 3 bases, with 16 bases separating them. Germline V gene sequence: CDR1 LNHDA, CDR2 SQIVND (reference sequence). The DNA of the CDR3 is TGTGCCAGTAGTTCCGTCACCTACGGTGAAGAGACCCAGTACTTC. Translated, it gives CASSSVTYGEETQYF.